The present TCR beta chain was sequenced within a study of blood T cell repertoires in COVID-19. For the study at large: Acute and convalescent COVID-19 specimens originated in the United States, Italy and Spain. The cDNA or gDNA used as material had been derived from T cells, B-cell-depleted T cells, or PBMCs.

The CDR3 consists of 13 residues. The ends lost 7 bases at V and 4 bases at J; junction bases unmatched: 1. The V gene's germline CDR1 is SGHNT and CDR2 YYREEE (reference sequence). Sequencing used immunoSEQ multiplex PCR; TCRdb keeps in-frame clones, though not all of them. The data show roughly 200,000 clones, about 87% seen once. The specimen sequenced was PBMCs or T cells enriched from blood (not recorded which). This TCR was recovered from a woman aged 25-40 years who had recovered from COVID-19. The chain joins TRBV5-4 to TRBJ2-6; 8 positions match TRBD2. Here the CDR3 DNA reads TGTGCCAGCCGGGAGGGAGGGGCCAACGTCCTGACTTTC. Translating it yields CASREGGANVLTF. Full variable domain (remainder filled in from reference TRBV5-4 and TRBJ2-6): ETGVTQSPTHLIKTRGQQVTLRCSSQSGHNTVSWYQQALGQGPQFIFQYYREEENGRGNFPPRFSGLQFPNYSSELNVNALELDDSALYLCASREGGANVLTFGAGSRLTVL.